A selection of T cell receptor beta chains follows, all from one sample in a study of CD8 T cells in ankylosing spondylitis. TCRdb reprocessed the 5' RACE reads via MiXCR and lists one record per CDR3 protein. The top ten clones hold 15% to 20% of a sample with approximately 200,000 distinct CDR3 sequences, roughly 13% of them seen once. Sequenced input: blood, either unsorted or a sorted T cell fraction (not recorded which). The origin of the receptors is a male donor with ankylosing spondylitis or in good health (not recorded which). The CDR3 runs from the conserved cysteine through the conserved F or W. The order of the fields is V gene, D gene, CDR3 length, clone size, J gene, CDR3 protein, CDR3 DNA. D genes are given only for firm matches. Clone sizes are given selectively: once, few, many, or a class where the clone is expanded.

>TRBV20-1|TRBD2|15|NA|TRBJ2-2
CSATLGLADTGELFF
TGCAGTGCTACCCTGGGACTAGCGGACACCGGGGAGCTGTTTTTT
>TRBV5-6|TRBD2|15|NA|TRBJ2-1
CASSLGGGGYNEQFF
TGTGCCAGCAGCTTGGGTGGCGGGGGTTACAATGAGCAGTTCTTC
>TRBV11-3|NA|16|NA|TRBJ2-2
CASSSRGTAKAGELFF
TGTGCCAGCAGCTCAAGGGGCACGGCTAAAGCCGGGGAGCTGTTTTTT
>TRBV12-3/TRBV12-4|NA|15|few|TRBJ1-2
CASSLFSPALGGYTF
TGTGCCAGCAGTTTGTTTAGTCCCGCCCTGGGGGGCTACACCTTC
>TRBV7-2|TRBD2|15|many|TRBJ2-1
CASSLGAGDVDEQFF
TGTGCCAGCAGCTTAGGTGCGGGAGACGTCGATGAGCAGTTCTTC
>TRBV6-6|TRBD2|16|NA|TRBJ2-3
CASSYSLAGGVDTQYF
TGTGCCAGCAGTTACTCACTAGCGGGAGGAGTAGATACGCAGTATTTT
>TRBV25-1|TRBD2|15|NA|TRBJ2-3
CASSELAGVADTQYF
TGTGCCAGCAGTGAGCTAGCGGGAGTGGCAGATACGCAGTATTTT
>TRBV5-4|NA|14|few|TRBJ2-2
CASSSTENTGELFF
TGTGCCAGCAGCTCGACAGAGAACACCGGGGAGCTGTTTTTT
>TRBV15|NA|11|NA|TRBJ2-1
CATAYLNEQFF
TGTGCCACCGCCTATCTAAATGAGCAGTTCTTC
>TRBV28|TRBD2|14|NA|TRBJ2-3
CASTLAGDADTQYF
TGTGCCAGCACCCTAGCGGGCGACGCAGATACGCAGTATTTT
>TRBV7-9|NA|13|many|TRBJ1-4
CASSSDLNEKLFF
TGTGCCAGCAGCTCGGATTTAAATGAAAAACTGTTTTTT
>TRBV4-2|NA|16|NA|TRBJ2-2
CASSQELLSNTGELFF
TGTGCCAGCAGCCAAGAGTTACTGAGTAACACCGGGGAGCTGTTTTTT
>TRBV6-2/TRBV6-3|NA|13|NA|TRBJ1-1
CATGGPTNTEAFF
TGTGCCACCGGAGGGCCGACGAACACTGAAGCTTTCTTT
>TRBV6-1|NA|15|few|TRBJ1-2
CASTQRRGRLDGYTF
TGTGCCAGCACCCAGCGTCGGGGGCGATTAGATGGCTACACCTTC
>TRBV11-2|NA|13|NA|TRBJ1-1
CASSRGMNTEAFF
TGTGCCAGCAGCCGGGGGATGAACACTGAAGCTTTCTTT
>TRBV9|NA|16|few|TRBJ2-7
CASSAAQTTLSYEQYF
TGTGCCAGCAGCGCGGCCCAGACTACTCTTTCCTACGAGCAGTACTTC
>TRBV7-6|TRBD1|15|few|TRBJ1-4
CASSSLQGAGEKLFF
TGTGCCAGCAGCTCCCTACAGGGGGCGGGTGAAAAACTGTTTTTT
>TRBV7-9|TRBD1|14|few|TRBJ2-7
CASSTYRGSYEQYF
TGTGCCAGCAGCACTTACAGGGGGTCCTACGAGCAGTACTTC
>TRBV20-1|NA|15|many|TRBJ2-2
CSASSLAANTGELFF
TGCAGTGCTAGCTCACTAGCAGCGAACACCGGGGAGCTGTTTTTT
>TRBV6-2/TRBV6-3|NA|15|NA|TRBJ1-5
CASSGGGGGYQPQHF
TGTGCCAGCAGTGGGGGGGGAGGCGGGTATCAGCCCCAGCATTTT
>TRBV4-1|NA|16|NA|TRBJ2-7
CASSQGYRGATYEQYF
TGCGCCAGCAGCCAGGGGTATAGGGGAGCGACCTACGAGCAGTACTTC